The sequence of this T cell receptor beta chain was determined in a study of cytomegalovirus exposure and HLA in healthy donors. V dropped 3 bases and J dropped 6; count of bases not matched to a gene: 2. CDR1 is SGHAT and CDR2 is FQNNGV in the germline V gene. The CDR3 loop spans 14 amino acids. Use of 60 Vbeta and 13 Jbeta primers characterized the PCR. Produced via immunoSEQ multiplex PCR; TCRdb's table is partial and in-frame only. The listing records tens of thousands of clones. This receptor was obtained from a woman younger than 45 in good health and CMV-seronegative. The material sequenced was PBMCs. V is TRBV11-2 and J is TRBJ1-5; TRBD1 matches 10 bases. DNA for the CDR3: TGTGCCAGCAGCTTGACAGGGGGCGTTCAGCCCCAGCATTTT. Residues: CASSLTGGVQPQHF.